The TCR beta chain under discussion was sequenced for a study of blood T cell repertoires in COVID-19. Study-level background: T cells, B-cell-depleted T cells, or PBMCs supplied cDNA or gDNA.

V gave up 5 bases and J gave up 8 bases; unmatched junction bases: 16. This CDR3 spans 17 amino acids. From germline, CDR1 is SGHNT and CDR2 YENEEA. Libraries were prepared by immunoSEQ multiplex PCR; TCRdb keeps only in-frame clonotypes and omits some of them. The data contain around 69,000 clones, 81% of them singletons. The sequenced sample was peripheral blood. The chain is built from TRBV11-3 and TRBJ2-1; 9 nucleotides align to TRBD1. The sequence came from a woman in her sixties or seventies with acute or convalescent COVID-19. CDR3 in amino acids: CASSLPRGDRDRDEQFF. The CDR3 nucleotides read TGTGCCAGCAGCCTGCCCCGGGGGGACAGGGACCGGGATGAGCAGTTCTTC.